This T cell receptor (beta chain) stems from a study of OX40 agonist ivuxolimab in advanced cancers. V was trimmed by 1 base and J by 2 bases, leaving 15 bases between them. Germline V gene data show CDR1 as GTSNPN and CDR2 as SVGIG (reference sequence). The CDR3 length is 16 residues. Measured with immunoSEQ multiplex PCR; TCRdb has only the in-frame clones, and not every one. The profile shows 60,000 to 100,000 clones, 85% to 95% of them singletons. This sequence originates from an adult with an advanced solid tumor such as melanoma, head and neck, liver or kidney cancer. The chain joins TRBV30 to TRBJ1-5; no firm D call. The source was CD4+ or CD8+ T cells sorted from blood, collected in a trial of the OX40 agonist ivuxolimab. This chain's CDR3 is CAWSAPDNLGNQPQHF. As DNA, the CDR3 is TGTGCCTGGAGTGCCCCCGACAACCTTGGCAATCAGCCCCAGCATTTT.